Below, 5 T cell receptor beta chains from the same sample are listed, as sequenced in a study of T cells after yellow fever vaccination. MiXCR was run by TCRdb on the 5' RACE reads, yielding one entry per CDR3 protein. The profile shows 250,000 or so distinct CDR3 sequences, about 3.9% of them singletons. The sequencing here drew on PBMCs, taken 15 days after the yellow fever booster vaccination. The source is a man younger than 30 who received the YFV17D yellow fever vaccine.

The table lists this clonotype with many counts. V and J are TRBV7-6 and TRBJ1-5; 8 nucleotides agree with TRBD1. From germline, CDR1 is SGHVS and CDR2 FNYEAQ. This CDR3 is 15 amino acids long. J gave up 3 bases and V 5 bases, and 6 bases lay outside the gene matches. The CDR3 spells CASSPAGQVNQPQHF. CDR3 in DNA: TGTGCCAGCAGCCCGGCGGGACAGGTCAATCAGCCCCAGCATTTT.

This clonotype was picked up many times. The chain links TRBV7-2 to TRBJ2-4, with no clear D. Germline V gene sequence: CDR1 SGHTA, CDR2 FQGNSA. V was cut by 2 bases and J by 1 base, with 15 bases left in between. The CDR3 length is 17 residues. CDR3 residues: CASSLSLGLGAKNIQYF. The CDR3 DNA follows: TGTGCCAGCAGCTTATCTCTTGGCCTAGGGGCCAAAAACATTCAGTACTTC.

This clonotype showed up many times. This chain connects TRBV5-1 to TRBJ2-2; D gene ambiguous. The V and J ends lost 0 bases and 7 bases respectively, with 10 bases between them. Germline assignment: CDR1 SGHRS and CDR2 YFSETQ. This CDR3 region has 14 residues. The CDR3 DNA reads as TGCGCCAGCAGCTTGGCTACGGGTAACGGGGAGCTGTTTTTT. This sequence encodes CASSLATGNGELFF.

In its sample, this clonotype was seen many times. J is TRBJ2-1 and V is TRBV7-9; 9 bases fit TRBD2. The germline V gene encodes CDR1 SEHNR and CDR2 FQNEAQ (reference sequence). The CDR3 loop spans 17 amino acids. V dropped 5 bases and J dropped 4; count of bases not matched to a gene: 12. CDR3 residues: CASSAPPRLAVYNEQFF. In DNA form, the CDR3 reads TGTGCCAGCAGCGCACCCCCTCGACTAGCGGTTTACAATGAGCAGTTCTTC. Full variable domain (remainder filled in from reference TRBV7-9 and TRBJ2-1): DTGVSQNPRHKITKRGQNVTFRCDPISEHNRLYWYRQTLGQGPEFLTYFQNEAQLEKSRLLSDRFSAERPKGSFSTLEIQRTEQGDSAMYLCASSAPPRLAVYNEQFFGPGTRLTVL.

This clonotype has a count of ten or more. This rearrangement joins TRBV7-9 to TRBJ2-5; D assignment may be TRBD1 or TRBD2 (5 bases each). CDR3 length equals 13 residues. From germline, CDR1 is SEHNR and CDR2 FQNEAQ (reference sequence). Trimming took 5 bases from V and 5 from J, leaving 12 bases between them. The CDR3 sequence is CASSKEWGETQYF. In DNA, the CDR3 is TGTGCCAGCAGCAAGGAGTGGGGGGAGACCCAGTACTTC.